A selection of T cell receptor beta chains follows, all from one sample in a study of OX40 agonist ivuxolimab in advanced cancers. The protocol was immunoSEQ multiplex PCR, while the TCRdb copy is restricted to in-frame clones and leaves out a portion. The profile shows approximately 75,000 clones, 85% of them singletons. The sample was CD4+ or CD8+ T cells sorted from blood, taken in a trial of the OX40 agonist ivuxolimab. The receptors were gathered from an adult with an advanced solid tumor such as melanoma, head and neck, liver or kidney cancer. Each CDR3 is given without its conserved first and last residue.

TRBJ1-4,TRBV6-5,ASSMTGTAEKLF
TRBJ2-2,TRBV4-1,ASSHGGQGGTNTGELF
TRBJ2-7,TRBV5-1,ASSFEAYEQY
TRBJ1-2,TRBV30,AWLGQVREGYT
TRBJ1-2,TRBV5-8,ASSRDRLSEGYT
TRBJ1-2,TRBV7-2,ASSGDRESYT
TRBJ1-5,TRBV7-3,ASSFNWAGDQPQH
TRBJ2-3,TRBV5-1,ASSFTGTGTDTQY
TRBJ2-7,TRBV27,ASSLRGVAYEQY
TRBJ2-3,TRBV4-2,ASSQVGDGMFTDTQY
TRBJ1-4,TRBV5-4,ASSLEAGREEKLF
TRBJ1-2,TRBV7-2,ASSSGGTGPNYGYT
TRBJ1-5,TRBV12-5,ASGPHRGNQPQH
TRBJ1-5,TRBV4-1,ASSQDFSGNQPQH
TRBJ1-2,TRBV5-4,ASSYRTGGYNYGYT
TRBJ2-1,TRBV7-2,ASSLAPGAYNEQF
TRBJ1-5,TRBV10-3,AISDSPGTGVQPQH
TRBJ1-5,TRBV28,ASRTLNQPQH
TRBJ1-2,TRBV5-1,ASSLGEGGYGYT
TRBJ2-6,TRBV7-2,ASSLGGAGANVLT
TRBJ1-6,TRBV19,ASSFQGGQSPLH
TRBJ2-5,TRBV6-6,ASSYSTGPGETQY
TRBJ2-7,TRBV11-2,ASSFREEGYEQY
TRBJ1-5,TRBV6-1,ASMIQGRGNQPQH
TRBJ2-1,TRBV18,ASSPPGLLAGGYNEQF
TRBJ2-7,TRBV7-3,ASSFFSGSGEQY
TRBJ1-6,TRBV5-1,ASTRDSSYNSPLH
TRBJ2-3,TRBV18,ASSPRDVRADTQY
TRBJ2-6,TRBV5-1,ASSLETGRVSGANVLT
TRBJ1-1,TRBV2,AGDGTGHKNTEAF
TRBJ1-3,TRBV7-2,ASSPLGAGNTIY
TRBJ2-3,TRBV28,ASSLWAGPNTQY
TRBJ2-1,TRBV19,ASSIGENSYNEQF
TRBJ1-1,TRBV15,ATSRAGVGTEAF
TRBJ2-5,TRBV5-6,ASSLARQGVYQETQY